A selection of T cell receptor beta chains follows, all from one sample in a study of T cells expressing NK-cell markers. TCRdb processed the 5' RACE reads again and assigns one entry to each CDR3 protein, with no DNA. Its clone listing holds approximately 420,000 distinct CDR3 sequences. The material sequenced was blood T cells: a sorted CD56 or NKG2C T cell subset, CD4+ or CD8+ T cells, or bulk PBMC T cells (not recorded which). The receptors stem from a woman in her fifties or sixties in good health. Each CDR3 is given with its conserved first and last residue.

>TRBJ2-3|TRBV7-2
CASSLVGPVGDTQYF
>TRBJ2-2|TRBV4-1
CASSQVGPPVDTGELFF
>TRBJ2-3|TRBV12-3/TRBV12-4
CASGTGATTDTQYF
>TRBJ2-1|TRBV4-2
CASSRDRVSYNEQFF
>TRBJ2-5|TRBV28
CASSSTRTGRIETQYF
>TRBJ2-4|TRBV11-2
CASSLGGVLAKNIQYF
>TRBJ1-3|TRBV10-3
CAISAGTPERPGNTIYF
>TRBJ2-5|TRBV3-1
CASSQNLAAQETQYF
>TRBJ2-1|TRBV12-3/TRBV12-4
CASRGLGTNEQFF
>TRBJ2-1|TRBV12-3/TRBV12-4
CASSTGARNGNEQFF
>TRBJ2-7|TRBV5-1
CASSLGRRYEQYF
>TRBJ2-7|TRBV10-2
CASSDGLAGRSEQYF
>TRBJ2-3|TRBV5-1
CASSLKRGSLPDTQYF
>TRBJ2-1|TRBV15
CATSSHRLTPQFF
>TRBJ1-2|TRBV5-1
CASSPTGNYGYTF
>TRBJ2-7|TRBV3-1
CASIEPFSSFGLAGMVHEQYF
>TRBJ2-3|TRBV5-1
CASSLETGVTDTQYF
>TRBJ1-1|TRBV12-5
CASGLARDRANTEAFF
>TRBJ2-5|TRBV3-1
CASSQDWASGSLETQYF
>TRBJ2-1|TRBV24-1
CATRPTGERDEQFF
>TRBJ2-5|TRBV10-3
CAISTGTSGRETQYF
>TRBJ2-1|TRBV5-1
CASSLWAGMPYNEQFF
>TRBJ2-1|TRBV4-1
CASGTSGIRFDEQFF
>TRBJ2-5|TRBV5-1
CASSLAARAGGETQYF
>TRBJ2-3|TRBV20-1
CSALPTRKIQDTQYF
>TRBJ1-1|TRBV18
CASSLRQGEGEAFF
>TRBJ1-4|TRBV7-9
CASSLATNNEELFF
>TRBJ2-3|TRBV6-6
CASMYATDTQYF
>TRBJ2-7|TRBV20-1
CSARGLGLGYEQYF
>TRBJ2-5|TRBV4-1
CASSQIFRVTTQYF
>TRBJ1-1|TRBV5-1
CASSRGQGSMNTEAFF
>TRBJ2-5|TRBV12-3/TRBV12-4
CASSLGDQGETQYF
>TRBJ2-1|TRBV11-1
CASSFSGLEFF